Following are 23 T cell receptor beta chains from one sample sequenced in a study of high-grade serous ovarian cancer treatment subgroups. Tumor samples were obtained before definitive surgery or chemotherapy. Method: immunoSEQ multiplex PCR; TCRdb's copy keeps in-frame clones and lacks some. The sample records nearly 4,500 clones, more than 70% being singletons. Sequencing was done on a sample of tumor tissue. These TCRs come from a human donor with high-grade serous ovarian cancer.

This chain connects TRBV9 to TRBJ2-1, with 8 bases identical to TRBD2. V lost 4 bases and J lost 8; bases outside the gene matches: 11. Germline V gene sequence: CDR1 SGDLS, CDR2 YYNGEE. The CDR3 covers 15 residues. The CDR3 coding sequence is TGTGCCAGCAGCCCACCCGGACTAGCACTTGATGAGCAGTTCTTC. Residues: CASSPPGLALDEQFF.

The genes are TRBV7-2 and TRBJ2-6; D remains unclear. Germline assignment: CDR1 SGHTA and CDR2 FQGNSA. The CDR3 runs to 14 residues. The ends were cut back, 4 bases at V and 0 bases at J, with 4 bases in the middle. CDR3 sequence: CASSSDSGANVLTF. The CDR3 nucleotides are TGTGCCAGCAGCTCAGACTCTGGGGCCAACGTCCTGACTTTC. Full variable domain (remainder filled in from reference TRBV7-2 and TRBJ2-6): GAGVSQSPSNKVTEKGKDVELRCDPISGHTALYWYRQSLGQGLEFLIYFQGNSAPDKSGLPSDRFSAERTGGSVSTLTIQRTQQEDSAVYLCASSSDSGANVLTFGAGSRLTVL.

The chain carries TRBV30 and TRBJ2-7; 7 nucleotides line up with TRBD2. The CDR3 length is 14 residues. The germline gives CDR1 GTSNPN, CDR2 SVGIG (reference sequence). Trimming at V came to 2 bases and at J to 7 bases, leaving 11 bases not matched to a gene. CDR3 sequence: CAWSHTLAGKEQYF. DNA of the CDR3: TGTGCCTGGAGTCACACCTTAGCGGGTAAAGAGCAGTACTTC.

This clone showed up just once. A junction boundary mismatches the germline segment, possibly from a read error. The chain combines TRBV11-1 with TRBJ1-3, with no clear D. This CDR3 spans 17 amino acids. Per the germline V gene, CDR1 is SGHAT and CDR2 is FQDESV (reference sequence). For the CDR3, the DNA is TGTGCCAGCAGCGCGTATATCCGGGCCTCATCTGAAAACACCATATATTTT. It is translated as CASSAYIRASSENTIYF. The full variable domain, its missing parts supplied by reference TRBV11-1 and TRBJ1-3, is EAEVAQSPRYKITEKSQAVAFWCDPISGHATLYWYRQILGQGPELLVQFQDESVVDDSQLPKDRFSAERLKGVDSTLKIQPAELGDSAMYLCASSAYIRASSENTIYFGEGSWLTVV.

As concerns this clone: The same CDR3 also results from other DNA sequences found in this sample. The chain employs TRBV7-2 and TRBJ2-5; unclear D gene. The CDR3 has 11 amino acids. Germline CDR1 reads SGHTA; CDR2 reads FQGNSA. V was trimmed by 4 bases and J by 5 bases, leaving 5 bases between them. The CDR3 sequence: CASSSQETQYF. The CDR3, as DNA: TGTGCCAGCAGCTCCCAGGAGACCCAGTACTTC.

The V gene is TRBV9, the J gene TRBJ2-3; 10 bases match TRBD2. This CDR3 is 14 amino acids long. The germline CDR1 and CDR2 sequences are SGDLS and YYNGEE. J gave up 2 bases and V 6 bases, and 3 bases lay outside the gene matches. For the CDR3, the DNA is TGTGCCAGCAATAGCGGGAGGAACACAGATACGCAGTATTTT. This encodes CASNSGRNTDTQYF.

This clone was found a few times. This chain connects TRBV2 to TRBJ1-3; D is unresolved. The CDR3 consists of 13 residues. Trimming shortened V by 4 bases and J by 4 bases, and 8 bases separated the two germline ends. Looked up from germline, CDR1 is SNHLY and CDR2 is FYNNEI. The CDR3 protein is CASSGGDGNTIYF. For the CDR3, the DNA is TGTGCCAGCAGTGGGGGTGACGGAAACACCATATATTTT.

The chain links TRBV29-1 to TRBJ2-3; D ambiguous. The CDR3 runs to 13 residues. The V end lost 5 bases, the J end lost 5 bases, and 14 bases lay between the germline ends. The germline V gene has CDR1 SQVTM and CDR2 ANQGSEA. In DNA form, the CDR3 reads TGCAGCGTTCTCGTCGCCTTGGGAGATACGCAGTATTTT. Translation gives CSVLVALGDTQYF.

The chain recombines TRBV27 with TRBJ1-3; D gene uncertain. V lost 6 bases, J lost 4 bases, and 10 bases lay in between. Germline CDR1 is MNHEY and CDR2 is SMNVEV (reference sequence). The CDR3 is made up of 13 amino acids. CDR3 loop: CASRGEHGNTIYF. The DNA of the CDR3 is TGTGCCAGCAGGGGTGAGCACGGAAACACCATATATTTT.

V is TRBV7-6 and J is TRBJ2-1; TRBD2 matches at 11 bases. V shed 5 bases and J 6 bases; nucleotides not matched to a gene: 3. The CDR3 sequence is 14 residues long. The germline CDR1 and CDR2 sequences are SGHVS and FNYEAQ. In DNA form, the CDR3 reads TGTGCCAGCAGCACTAGCGGGAGAGGCAATGAGCAGTTCTTC. This sequence encodes CASSTSGRGNEQFF.

V and J are TRBV2 and TRBJ1-5; D is possibly TRBD1 (6 bases). The CDR3 runs 13 residues. From germline, CDR1 is SNHLY and CDR2 FYNNEI. Deletions cut 11 bases from V and 5 bases from J, with 16 bases between. The CDR3 spells CAGSYREDQPQHF. CDR3 DNA: TGTGCCGGATCCTACAGGGAGGATCAGCCCCAGCATTTT.

This sequence joins TRBV11-2 and TRBJ2-5, with 7 nucleotides matching TRBD1. Germline loops: CDR1 SGHAT, CDR2 FQNNGV. This CDR3 is built from 15 residues. After removal of 1 base from V and 1 base from J, the junction contained 3 bases not matched to a gene. This CDR3 reads CASSLGGTAQETQYF. CDR3 nucleotide sequence: TGTGCCAGCAGCTTAGGTGGGACAGCCCAAGAGACCCAGTACTTC.

The CDR3 bases are TGTGCCAGTAAACAGAACAGCTATAATTCACCCCTCCACTTT. Its protein is CASKQNSYNSPLHF. V is TRBV19 and J is TRBJ1-6; D not certain. The germline gives CDR1 LNHDA, CDR2 SQIVND (reference sequence). This CDR3 has 14 amino acids. The ends were cut back, 7 bases at V and 3 bases at J, with 10 bases in the middle.

V gene TRBV7-9 combines with J gene TRBJ1-1; the match to TRBD1 covers 8 bases. Germline lookup yields CDR1 SEHNR and CDR2 FQNEAQ (reference sequence). This CDR3 has 14 amino acids. Unmatched junction bases numbered 7, after V lost 5 bases and J lost 5 bases. CDR3 loop: CASSLGQGRTEAFF. CDR3 nucleotides: TGTGCCAGCAGCCTAGGACAGGGACGGACTGAAGCTTTCTTT.

This sequence joins TRBV14 and TRBJ2-3; D gene uncertain. Germline loops: CDR1 SGHDN, CDR2 FVKESK. The CDR3 sequence is 13 residues long. Between the trimmed V and J ends, which lost 2 bases and 5 bases, there was a span of 8 bases. CDR3 protein: CASSQQHGDTQYF. CDR3 sequence (DNA): TGTGCCAGCAGCCAACAACATGGAGATACGCAGTATTTT.

The chain carries TRBV5-1 and TRBJ2-2, with 14 bases matching TRBD2. Germline CDR1 is SGHRS and CDR2 is YFSETQ. The CDR3 sequence is 16 residues long. V lost 0 bases and J lost 9; bases outside the gene matches: 4. The CDR3 loop reads CASSLGLAGGFRELFF. Written as DNA, the CDR3 is TGCGCCAGCAGCTTGGGACTAGCGGGGGGGTTCCGGGAGCTGTTTTTT.

The V and J genes are TRBV7-2 and TRBJ2-7; D unresolved. Germline CDR1 and CDR2: SGHTA and FQGNSA. This CDR3 contains 14 residues. The V gene lost 3 bases and the J gene lost 5 bases, with 14 bases spanning the gap. CDR3: CASSLIAGTHEQYF. CDR3 coding DNA: TGTGCCAGCAGCTTGATAGCAGGTACCCACGAGCAGTACTTC.

This chain uses TRBV4-2 with TRBJ1-1, with 7 bases fitting TRBD1. The germline gives CDR1 LGHNA, CDR2 YNFKEQ. The trim removed 2 bases at V and 0 bases at J, leaving 3 bases unmatched. The CDR3 is 15 residues long. The DNA of the CDR3 is TGTGCCAGCAGCCAACCCGGGACAGTGAACACTGAAGCTTTCTTT. The encoded protein is CASSQPGTVNTEAFF.

The rearrangement joins TRBV5-8 to TRBJ1-3; tentative D call: TRBD1 (5 bases). There are 14 residues in the CDR3. Germline-derived CDR1 and CDR2 are SGHTS and YDEGEE. V gave up 2 bases and J gave up 1 base, with 7 bases separating them. The CDR3 protein is CASSFQGSGNTIYF. The CDR3 DNA follows: TGTGCCAGCAGCTTTCAGGGTTCTGGAAACACCATATATTTT.

This clone was counted a few times. V usage is TRBV9 and J usage is TRBJ1-2; 8 bases map to TRBD1. Trimming took 0 bases from V and 4 from J; bases not matched to a gene: 2. The CDR3 spans 14 residues. Germline V CDR1 and CDR2: SGDLS, YYNGEE. The CDR3 is CASSVDGQGYGYTF. The CDR3 region has the DNA TGTGCCAGCAGCGTAGACGGACAGGGCTATGGCTACACCTTC. Full variable domain (outside the CDR3, taken from reference TRBV9 and TRBJ1-2): DSGVTQTPKHLITATGQRVTLRCSPRSGDLSVYWYQQSLDQGLQFLIQYYNGEERAKGNILERFSAQQFPDLHSELNLSSLELGDSALYFCASSVDGQGYGYTFGSGTRLTVV.

V and J are TRBV9 and TRBJ2-1; TRBD1 matches at 9 bases. Germline CDR1 and CDR2: SGDLS and YYNGEE. CDR3 size: 15 residues. V gave up 3 bases and J gave up 6 bases; unmatched junction bases: 7. The CDR3 bases are TGTGCCAGCAGCGCAGATACAGGGGGCCCCAATGAGCAGTTCTTC. This codes for CASSADTGGPNEQFF.

The V gene is TRBV11-2, the J gene TRBJ2-1; 11 nucleotides match TRBD1. Germline lookup yields CDR1 SGHAT and CDR2 FQNNGV. With V trimmed by 1 base and J by 0 bases, 5 bases remained unmatched. The CDR3 consists of 18 residues. In nucleotides, the CDR3 is TGTGCCAGCAGCTTAGTATTCGGGACAGGGGGCTCCTACAATGAGCAGTTCTTC. It yields the protein CASSLVFGTGGSYNEQFF.

The table lists this clone with a few counts. V and J are TRBV9 and TRBJ1-2, with 7 positions matching TRBD1. V lost 4 bases to trimming and J lost 4 bases; unmatched junction nucleotides: 4. Per the germline V gene, CDR1 is SGDLS and CDR2 is YYNGEE. The CDR3 has 13 amino acids. CDR3 nucleotide sequence: TGTGCCAGCAGCACTCGGACAGGCTATGGCTACACCTTC. As protein: CASSTRTGYGYTF. Full variable domain (rest looked up from reference TRBV9 and TRBJ1-2): DSGVTQTPKHLITATGQRVTLRCSPRSGDLSVYWYQQSLDQGLQFLIQYYNGEERAKGNILERFSAQQFPDLHSELNLSSLELGDSALYFCASSTRTGYGYTFGSGTRLTVV.